The T cell receptor (beta chain) described here comes from a study of blood T cell repertoires in COVID-19. Trimming removed 5 bases from V and 7 bases from J, with 17 bases in between. CDR3 length: 15 amino acids. CDR1 and CDR2 from the germline V gene are MNHEY and SVGAGI. Libraries were prepared by immunoSEQ multiplex PCR; TCRdb keeps only in-frame clonotypes and omits some of them. The profile shows 140,000 to 150,000 clones, 75% to 90% of them singletons. Source material: peripheral blood. The chain joins TRBV6-5 to TRBJ1-4, with D possibly being TRBD1 (6 bases). The receptor's source is a man between 60 and 70 years old with active or convalescent COVID-19. CDR3: CASSNAGEGGEKLFF. CDR3 coding DNA: TGTGCCAGCAGTAACGCAGGGGAAGGGGGTGAAAAACTGTTTTTT.